Each of the 19 T cell receptor beta chains below was sequenced from the same sample in a study of Ad26.COV2.S vaccination and SARS-CoV-2 variants. Only in-frame clones appear in the TCRdb table, and some are missing; sequencing was by immunoSEQ multiplex PCR. The table lists hundreds of thousands of clones, around 87% of them singletons. The treatment denotes: around 19 received Ad26.COV2.S at low or high dose, single or two shots; about 5 received placebo; per-sample allocation not given. Specimen acquisition occurred on day 63 following the initial vaccine or placebo injection. This sample comprised peripheral blood, obtained in a trial of Ad26.COV2.S vaccine versus placebo. The receptors shown here come from a person aged 18-65 years who received the Ad26.COV2.S COVID-19 vaccine or a placebo.

V and J are TRBV5-1 and TRBJ1-3, with D possibly matching TRBD1 (5 bases). V was trimmed by 1 base and J by 0 bases, leaving 14 bases between them. The germline V gene has CDR1 SGHRS and CDR2 YFSETQ. This CDR3 contains 17 residues. The CDR3 nucleotides read TGCGCCAGCAGCTTGCCCATTACAGGACTCTCTGGAAACACCATATATTTT. Residues: CASSLPITGLSGNTIYF.

The CDR3 coding sequence is TGCGCCAGCAGCTTTTCCGGGACCGAGGGGGAGACCCAGTACTTC. Translation: CASSFSGTEGETQYF. The V and J genes are TRBV5-1 and TRBJ2-5; perhaps D is TRBD1 or TRBD2 (5 bases each). Trimming pared 2 bases from V and 5 bases from J, leaving 16 bases between. Germline V gives CDR1 SGHRS, CDR2 YFSETQ. The CDR3 totals 15 residues.

The chain has TRBV4-1 and TRBJ1-1, with 7 positions matching TRBD1. CDR1 and CDR2 from the germline V gene are MGHRA and YSYEKL. Trimming removed 1 base from V and 3 bases from J; junction bases left unmatched: 8. The CDR3 spans 16 residues. Here the CDR3 DNA reads TGCGCCAGCAGCCAAGGAGGGGGCGCATCCCACACTGAAGCTTTCTTT. Encoded protein: CASSQGGGASHTEAFF.

This chain joins TRBV27 and TRBJ1-5; D remains ambiguous. Trimming took off 5 bases at V and 7 bases at J, with 24 bases between the two ends. The CDR3 extends over 17 amino acids. Germline CDR1 and CDR2: MNHEY and SMNVEV (reference sequence). The chain's CDR3 is CASSPHPGKMMGQPQHF. CDR3 sequence (DNA): TGTGCCAGCAGTCCGCACCCCGGAAAAATGATGGGGCAGCCCCAGCATTTT.

The V call is TRBV14, the J call TRBJ2-5; the D gene is possibly TRBD2 (6 bases). From germline, CDR1 is SGHDN and CDR2 FVKESK. The V and J ends lost 4 bases and 6 bases respectively, with 21 bases between them. CDR3 length: 16 amino acids. CDR3 bases: TGTGCCAGCAGCCGGCGGCCGGGGGAGATTCCCAAGACCCAGTACTTC. Protein: CASSRRPGEIPKTQYF.

The genes are TRBV14 and TRBJ1-2; D is ambiguous. The V gene's germline CDR1 is SGHDN and CDR2 FVKESK. The CDR3 sequence is 13 residues long. V was pared by 2 bases and J by 1 base, with 5 bases between. The CDR3, as DNA: TGTGCCAGCAGCCAAAGTCATAACTATGGCTACACCTTC. It is translated as CASSQSHNYGYTF.

This clone was observed once. This chain uses TRBV27 with TRBJ1-1; D might be TRBD1 (6 bases). Germline loops: CDR1 MNHEY, CDR2 SMNVEV (reference sequence). The CDR3 consists of 14 residues. Trimming removed 3 bases from V and 1 base from J, with 9 bases in between. CDR3: CASSFSRGNTEAFF. CDR3 bases: TGTGCCAGCAGTTTCAGCAGGGGGAACACTGAAGCTTTCTTT.

This clone was observed at least ten times. The rearrangement uses TRBV10-3 and TRBJ2-3, with TRBD2 matching 9 bases. With V trimmed by 5 bases and J by 3 bases, 9 bases remained unmatched. The CDR3 sequence is 16 residues long. CDR1 and CDR2 (germline): ENHRY, SYGVKD. This chain's CDR3 is CAISPNSGSWTDTQYF. The CDR3 coding sequence is TGTGCCATCAGTCCAAATAGCGGGAGTTGGACAGATACGCAGTATTTT.

The V gene is TRBV4-1, the J gene TRBJ2-5; no clear D. Trimming removed 1 base from V and 1 base from J, with 13 bases in between. Germline CDR1 and CDR2: MGHRA and YSYEKL. This CDR3 spans 16 amino acids. As DNA, the CDR3 is TGCGCCAGCAGCCAAGCTGTCAGCCTCGCCCAAGAGACCCAGTACTTC. This translates into CASSQAVSLAQETQYF.

This clone is medium-sized within its sample. The genes are TRBV7-8 and TRBJ2-3; 13 bases are a match to TRBD2. V lost 5 bases, J lost 0 bases, and 8 bases stayed unmatched. Germline values: CDR1 SGHVS, CDR2 FQNEAQ. The CDR3 consists of 18 residues. This CDR3 reads CASSPPGTSGASTDTQYF. CDR3 nucleotide sequence: TGTGCCAGCAGCCCACCCGGGACTAGCGGGGCTAGCACAGATACGCAGTATTTT.

This rearrangement joins TRBV29-1 to TRBJ2-1; the D is unclear. The CDR3 is made up of 13 amino acids. Trimming stripped 4 bases from V and 5 bases from J, with 12 bases between. Germline V gene sequence: CDR1 SQVTM, CDR2 ANQGSEA. CDR3 DNA sequence: TGCAGCGTTGGGGCCCCAGTCGACAATGAGCAGTTCTTC. Translation: CSVGAPVDNEQFF.

The V call is TRBV28, the J call TRBJ1-5; TRBD1 matches 7 bases. Trimming cost V 6 bases and J 1 base; bases outside gene matches: 3. Germline values: CDR1 MDHEN, CDR2 SYDVKM. This CDR3 comprises 14 residues. The CDR3 nucleotides read TGTGCCAGCAGCCAGGGGGGGAGCAATCAGCCCCAGCATTTT. Protein product: CASSQGGSNQPQHF.

CDR3 region: CASSPFGLAGGETQYF. The CDR3 DNA reads TGTGCCAGCTCACCTTTCGGACTAGCGGGAGGAGAGACCCAGTACTTC. V gene TRBV18 combines with J gene TRBJ2-5; 14 bases align to TRBD2. Germline CDR1 is KGHSH and CDR2 is LQKENI. The CDR3 is 16 residues long. V lost 3 bases, J lost 4 bases, and 4 bases stayed unmatched.

This rearrangement joins TRBV3-1 (or the pseudogene TRBV3-2) to TRBJ2-1; D is perhaps TRBD2 (6 bases). The CDR3 is made up of 18 amino acids. The germline gives CDR1 LGHDT, CDR2 YNNKEL (reference sequence). V was shortened by 4 bases and J by 1 base, with 20 bases between the two germline ends. CDR3 region: CASSPLMGGGRSYNEQFF. CDR3 in DNA: TGTGCCAGCAGCCCCCTTATGGGGGGAGGTAGGTCCTACAATGAGCAGTTCTTC.

This chain uses TRBV15 with TRBJ1-4, with D perhaps matching TRBD1 (6 bases). The CDR3 spans 17 residues. Germline CDR1 reads LNHNV; CDR2 reads YYDKDF (reference sequence). Trimming removed 0 bases at V and 0 bases at J, with 11 bases between. The CDR3 here is CATSRDTTGATNEKLFF. The DNA for the CDR3 is TGTGCCACCAGCAGAGACACGACAGGTGCAACTAATGAAAAACTGTTTTTT.

This chain links TRBV5-1 with TRBJ2-7; 10 nucleotides line up with TRBD1. The germline V gene encodes CDR1 SGHRS and CDR2 YFSETQ. V was clipped by 4 bases and J by 2 bases; unmatched bases: 15. The CDR3 has 18 amino acids. The CDR3 sequence: CASSGGDRGTGGPYEQYF. DNA of the CDR3: TGCGCCAGCAGCGGCGGGGACAGGGGCACCGGGGGTCCCTACGAGCAGTACTTC.

This rearrangement joins TRBV3-1 (or the pseudogene TRBV3-2) to TRBJ2-3, with a weak D call TRBD1 (6 bases). Looked up from germline, CDR1 is LGHDT and CDR2 is YNNKEL (reference sequence). Trimming removed 1 base from V and 2 bases from J, with 10 bases in between. This CDR3 is 15 amino acids long. CDR3 sequence (DNA): TGTGCCAGCAGCCAAGGTGGGGGCCTCACAGATACGCAGTATTTT. Its protein is CASSQGGGLTDTQYF.

The rearrangement uses TRBV30 and TRBJ2-1; D is unclear. The V end lost 0 bases, the J end lost 5 bases, and 11 bases lay between the germline ends. Germline CDR1 is GTSNPN and CDR2 is SVGIG (reference sequence). This CDR3 comprises 14 residues. The CDR3 DNA reads TGTGCCTGGAGTGTTGGTGCAGTCAACAATGAGCAGTTCTTC. Protein: CAWSVGAVNNEQFF.

This clone was observed once. The chain carries TRBV6-5 and TRBJ2-7; 7 nucleotides line up with TRBD2. Germline CDR1 and CDR2: MNHEY and SVGAGI. V gave up 0 bases and J gave up 4 bases; unmatched junction bases: 6. There are 15 residues in the CDR3. The CDR3 region is CASSYSGGSRYEQYF. In DNA form, the CDR3 reads TGTGCCAGCAGTTACTCTGGCGGGAGTCGGTACGAGCAGTACTTC.